The 30 T cell receptor beta chains presented below share a single source sample, sequenced in a study of multiple sclerosis patients with progressive multifocal leukoencephalopathy. Libraries were prepared by immunoSEQ multiplex PCR; TCRdb keeps only in-frame clonotypes and omits some of them. The sample has about 33,000 clones, more than 85% seen once. Time point meaning: time of PML onset. The sequences come from PBMCs, collected from a patient treated with natalizumab. The receptors shown here come from a human donor with progressive multifocal leukoencephalopathy.

The chain recombines TRBV6-6 with TRBJ2-1, with D unclear. The CDR3 extends over 14 amino acids. Germline CDR1 reads MNHNY; CDR2 reads SVGAGI (reference sequence). Trimming took off 5 bases at V and 5 bases at J, with 13 bases between the two ends. CDR3 sequence: CASSRLMTDNEQFF. Written as DNA, the CDR3 is TGTGCCAGCAGTAGACTCATGACCGACAATGAGCAGTTCTTC.

In its sample, this clone was seen once. V gene TRBV29-1 combines with J gene TRBJ2-3; 7 positions agree with TRBD1. CDR1 is SQVTM, CDR2 ANQGSEA, per germline. The ends lost 2 bases at V and 5 bases at J; junction bases unmatched: 10. This CDR3 spans 15 amino acids. In nucleotides, the CDR3 is TGCAGCGTTGAAAGGGGAGACAGGGCTATAGATACGCAGTATTTT. Residues: CSVERGDRAIDTQYF.

V is TRBV4-1 and J is TRBJ1-1; D might be TRBD1 (6 bases). Between the trimmed V and J ends, which lost 3 bases and 0 bases, there was a span of 11 bases. CDR3 length equals 15 residues. In germline, CDR1 is MGHRA, CDR2 YSYEKL. CDR3 DNA sequence: TGCGCCAGCAGCCAGCTACAGGGTTTGAACACTGAAGCTTTCTTT. It codes for CASSQLQGLNTEAFF.

The chain recombines TRBV5-4 with TRBJ1-1; D remains ambiguous. This CDR3 contains 14 residues. Germline V gives CDR1 SGHNT, CDR2 YYREEE (reference sequence). Trimming took off 0 bases at V and 0 bases at J, with 6 bases between the two ends. CDR3 coding DNA: TGTGCCAGCAGCTTGGCCTCGGTGAACACTGAAGCTTTCTTT. Translation: CASSLASVNTEAFF.

This clone rates as large. The chain is built from TRBV27 and TRBJ2-1; no definite D call. Germline V gene sequence: CDR1 MNHEY, CDR2 SMNVEV (reference sequence). The CDR3 totals 12 residues. The ends were cut back, 5 bases at V and 7 bases at J, with 9 bases in the middle. CDR3 nucleotide sequence: TGTGCCAGCAGTCTGATCGGAAATGAGCAGTTCTTC. It specifies CASSLIGNEQFF.

The J gene is TRBJ1-1, the V gene TRBV6-5; 8 bases map to TRBD1. The CDR3 is 16 residues long. CDR1 and CDR2 from the germline V gene are MNHEY and SVGAGI. Trimming at V came to 4 bases and at J to 0 bases, leaving 7 bases not matched to a gene. CDR3 in DNA: TGTGCCAGCAGTTCCCAGGGGGCAGGGATGAACACTGAAGCTTTCTTT. Amino acids: CASSSQGAGMNTEAFF.

The chain carries TRBV18 and TRBJ1-2; D unclear. The germline V and J ends were trimmed by 3 bases and 8 bases, with 16 bases remaining between them. CDR1 and CDR2 from the germline V gene are KGHSH and LQKENI. CDR3 length: 14 residues. The CDR3 DNA follows: TGTGCCAGCTCACCTTCAGGATTAGACGGGGGCTACACCTTC. This sequence encodes CASSPSGLDGGYTF. Full variable domain (missing parts from reference TRBV18 and TRBJ1-2): NAGVMQNPRHLVRRRGQEARLRCSPMKGHSHVYWYRQLPEEGLKFMVYLQKENIIDESGMPKERFSAEFPKEGPSILRIQQVVRGDSAAYFCASSPSGLDGGYTFGSGTRLTVV.

The CDR3 protein is CASSEPIPGEQYF. The DNA of the CDR3 is TGTGCCAGCAGTGAACCCATCCCGGGAGAGCAGTACTTC. V usage is TRBV2 and J usage is TRBJ2-7, with D perhaps matching TRBD2 (5 bases). Germline V gene data show CDR1 as SNHLY and CDR2 as FYNNEI. V dropped 2 bases and J dropped 7 bases, with 12 bases sitting between them. The CDR3 is made up of 13 amino acids.

This chain links TRBV29-1 with TRBJ1-5, with D uncertain. V was clipped by 0 bases and J by 0 bases, with 3 bases between them. The CDR3 is 13 residues long. Germline loops: CDR1 SQVTM, CDR2 ANQGSEA. The CDR3 DNA is TGCAGCGTTGAAGAGGGTAGCAATCAGCCCCAGCATTTT. This codes for CSVEEGSNQPQHF.

This clone was seen just once. V and J are TRBV7-8 and TRBJ2-1; TRBD2 aligns across 16 bases. V lost 5 bases and J lost 1; bases outside the gene matches: 5. CDR3 length: 18 amino acids. Germline lookup yields CDR1 SGHVS and CDR2 FQNEAQ. The DNA of the CDR3 is TGTGCCAGCAGCCCAGGGACTAGCGGGAGGGGGTCCTACAATGAGCAGTTCTTC. It is translated as CASSPGTSGRGSYNEQFF.

The chain couples TRBV9 to TRBJ2-7; 7 bases map to TRBD1. There are 16 residues in the CDR3. CDR1 is SGDLS, CDR2 YYNGEE, per germline. J lost 3 bases, V lost 2 bases, and 11 bases had no gene match. As DNA, the CDR3 is TGTGCCAGCAGCGTTGCAGGGGGACCCCCGGACTACGAGCAGTACTTC. It is translated as CASSVAGGPPDYEQYF. Full variable domain (missing parts from reference TRBV9 and TRBJ2-7): DSGVTQTPKHLITATGQRVTLRCSPRSGDLSVYWYQQSLDQGLQFLIQYYNGEERAKGNILERFSAQQFPDLHSELNLSSLELGDSALYFCASSVAGGPPDYEQYFGPGTRLTVT.

The rearrangement joins TRBV11-2 to TRBJ2-1; 9 bases are a match to TRBD2. This CDR3 comprises 15 residues. Trimming at V came to 2 bases and at J to 7 bases, leaving 6 bases not matched to a gene. Germline lookup yields CDR1 SGHAT and CDR2 FQNNGV. The CDR3 here is CASSLIAGASNEQFF. In DNA form, the CDR3 reads TGTGCCAGCAGCTTAATAGCGGGAGCGTCGAATGAGCAGTTCTTC.

The gene calls are TRBV6-1 and TRBJ2-1; 7 bases align to TRBD1. CDR1 is MNHNS and CDR2 is SASEGT in the germline V gene. The CDR3 spans 13 residues. Germline trimming cut 6 bases from V and 13 bases from J; bases unmatched to any gene: 12. The CDR3 DNA follows: TGTGCCAGCAGGGACGGACTCGACAGGGCTCAGTTCTTC. Translated, it gives CASRDGLDRAQFF.

The chain links TRBV28 to TRBJ1-2; no definite D call. Germline CDR1 reads MDHEN; CDR2 reads SYDVKM. The CDR3 loop spans 12 amino acids. V was clipped by 8 bases and J by 6 bases, with 13 bases between them. The CDR3 spells CASLRERHGYTF. The CDR3 DNA follows: TGTGCCAGCCTTCGAGAGCGGCATGGCTACACCTTC.

The rearrangement links TRBV4-2 to TRBJ1-4, with a tentative D call TRBD1 (6 bases). CDR3 size: 19 residues. V lost 1 base to trimming and J lost 0 bases, with 18 bases between them. Germline CDR1 reads LGHNA; CDR2 reads YNFKEQ. CDR3 bases: TGTGCCAGCAGCCAAGGGGAAGCCGGGGGCGCCGCAACTAATGAAAAACTGTTTTTT. Translating it yields CASSQGEAGGAATNEKLFF.

This clone occurred once. The rearrangement links TRBV7-8 to TRBJ1-4; 8 positions match TRBD1. From germline, CDR1 is SGHVS and CDR2 FQNEAQ. V lost 4 bases and J lost 4; bases outside the gene matches: 8. This CDR3 region has 16 residues. Written as DNA, the CDR3 is TGTGCCAGCAGCTCCCAAGCAGGACAGGGTAATGAAAAACTGTTTTTT. Translated: CASSSQAGQGNEKLFF.

This rearrangement joins TRBV28 to TRBJ2-4; 9 nucleotides line up with TRBD1. Germline CDR1 is MDHEN and CDR2 is SYDVKM. The CDR3 consists of 14 residues. With 10 bases clipped from V and 6 bases from J, the junction kept 10 bases outside the gene matches. As DNA, the CDR3 is TGTGCCATTTCACAGGGGGCGCAGTTAAACATTCAGTACTTC. It translates to CAISQGAQLNIQYF. The full variable domain, in which reference TRBV28 and TRBJ2-4 provide the parts outside the CDR3, is DVKVTQSSRYLVKRTGEKVFLECVQDMDHENMFWYRQDPGLGLRLIYFSYDVKMKEKGDIPEGYSVSREKKERFSLILESASTNQTSMYLCAISQGAQLNIQYFGAGTRLSVL.

This clone was observed once. The chain links TRBV6-6 to TRBJ2-2, with 10 bases fitting TRBD2. The V and J ends lost 4 bases and 1 base, in that order; junction bases with no gene match: 0. Germline CDR1 reads MNHNY; CDR2 reads SVGAGI (reference sequence). The CDR3 runs 15 residues. The CDR3 region is CASSWTSGNTGELFF. The DNA for the CDR3 is TGTGCCAGCAGTTGGACTAGCGGGAACACCGGGGAGCTGTTTTTT.

Comment on this clone: One end of the junction is discordant with germline, which a read error may explain. Other DNA sequences of this sample code for an identical CDR3. V and J are TRBV5-4 and TRBJ2-2; 11 bases are a match to TRBD2. Germline CDR1 SGHNT, CDR2 YYREEE (reference sequence). The CDR3 sequence is 16 residues long. CDR3 region: CASAKAGTSGTGELFF. CDR3 DNA: TGTGCCAGCGCCAAAGCCGGGACTAGCGGCACCGGAGAGCTGTTTTTT.

V gene TRBV7-9 combines with J gene TRBJ1-1, with 7 bases identical to TRBD1. The germline V gene encodes CDR1 SEHNR and CDR2 FQNEAQ (reference sequence). The CDR3 runs to 12 residues. V lost 5 bases and J lost 7; bases outside the gene matches: 4. This CDR3 is CASSTTGVEAFF. CDR3 bases: TGTGCCAGCAGCACTACAGGGGTTGAAGCTTTCTTT. Looking up the rest from reference TRBV7-9 and TRBJ1-1 gives the full variable domain: DTGVSQNPRHKITKRGQNVTFRCDPISEHNRLYWYRQTLGQGPEFLTYFQNEAQLEKSRLLSDRFSAERPKGSFSTLEIQRTEQGDSAMYLCASSTTGVEAFFGQGTRLTVV.

This chain links TRBV19 with TRBJ2-7; 12 bases align to TRBD2. This CDR3 spans 16 amino acids. After removal of 5 bases from V and 4 bases from J, the junction contained 9 bases not matched to a gene. The germline CDR1 and CDR2 sequences are LNHDA and SQIVND (reference sequence). The CDR3 reads CASSQRTSGRQYEQYF. DNA for the CDR3: TGTGCCAGTAGTCAGCGCACTAGCGGGAGGCAGTACGAGCAGTACTTC.

This clone appeared a few times. The chain has TRBV19 and TRBJ1-4; D not resolved. V lost 5 bases, J lost 8 bases, and 9 bases lay in between. CDR1 LNHDA and CDR2 SQIVND come from the germline V gene (reference sequence). The CDR3 spans 12 residues. The CDR3 sequence: CASSSTGEKLFF. CDR3 sequence (DNA): TGTGCCAGTAGTTCGACCGGGGAAAAACTGTTTTTT.

Remarks on this clone: Other nucleotide sequences in the sample specify the same CDR3. The J gene is TRBJ2-7, the V gene TRBV4-2; D remains ambiguous. The CDR3 is made up of 13 amino acids. V was trimmed by 0 bases and J by 3 bases, leaving 6 bases between them. Germline V CDR1 and CDR2: LGHNA, YNFKEQ. DNA of the CDR3: TGTGCCAGCAGCCAAGATCTGGGCTACGAGCAGTACTTC. Translated: CASSQDLGYEQYF.

This sequence joins TRBV20-1 and TRBJ2-7; D is uncertain. The germline V gene encodes CDR1 DFQATT and CDR2 SNEGSKA (reference sequence). This CDR3 contains 10 residues. V gave up 5 bases and J gave up 3 bases, with 5 bases separating them. DNA of the CDR3: TGCAGTGCTGGAAACTACGAGCAGTACTTC. Its translation is CSAGNYEQYF.

The chain joins TRBV6-5 to TRBJ2-1, with D perhaps TRBD2 (5 bases). V was pared by 6 bases and J by 0 bases, with 12 bases between. The CDR3 totals 15 residues. Germline V gene sequence: CDR1 MNHEY, CDR2 SVGAGI. The CDR3 sequence is CASRSLGSSYNEQFF. The DNA of the CDR3 is TGTGCCAGCAGGTCCTTGGGGAGCTCCTACAATGAGCAGTTCTTC.

The rearrangement joins TRBV18 to TRBJ2-5; a weak D match, TRBD1 (6 bases). The CDR3 is 13 amino acids. V dropped 4 bases and J dropped 1 base, with 7 bases sitting between them. Germline CDR1 reads KGHSH; CDR2 reads LQKENI. CDR3: CASSQDSQETQYF. The CDR3 DNA follows: TGTGCCAGCTCACAGGACAGCCAAGAGACCCAGTACTTC.

V usage is TRBV28 and J usage is TRBJ1-6, with D possibly matching TRBD1 (6 bases). Trimming pared 5 bases from V and 8 bases from J, leaving 10 bases between. CDR3 length: 13 amino acids. The V gene's germline CDR1 is MDHEN and CDR2 SYDVKM. CDR3 nucleotide sequence: TGTGCCAGCAGTCTGGACAGATATTCACCCCTCCACTTT. This sequence encodes CASSLDRYSPLHF.

V gene TRBV19 combines with J gene TRBJ1-2, with unresolved D. The CDR3 runs to 14 residues. From germline, CDR1 is LNHDA and CDR2 SQIVND (reference sequence). V was clipped by 7 bases and J by 4 bases, with 16 bases between them. The CDR3 coding sequence is TGTGCCAGTAAGGACGTTGGGGATGGCTATGGCTACACCTTC. Its protein product is CASKDVGDGYGYTF.

This chain joins TRBV7-2 and TRBJ1-5; D gene uncertain. CDR3 size: 16 residues. The germline gives CDR1 SGHTA, CDR2 FQGNSA. V shed 1 base and J shed 3 bases, with 13 bases lying between them. The CDR3 loop is CASSLEGVGPNQPQHF. In DNA, the CDR3 is TGTGCCAGCAGCTTAGAAGGCGTGGGCCCCAATCAGCCCCAGCATTTT. Looking up the rest from reference TRBV7-2 and TRBJ1-5 gives the full variable domain: GAGVSQSPSNKVTEKGKDVELRCDPISGHTALYWYRQSLGQGLEFLIYFQGNSAPDKSGLPSDRFSAERTGGSVSTLTIQRTQQEDSAVYLCASSLEGVGPNQPQHFGDGTRLSIL.

The chain carries TRBV7-8 and TRBJ1-1; TRBD1 matches at 7 bases. Looked up from germline, CDR1 is SGHVS and CDR2 is FQNEAQ. CDR3 size: 18 residues. Losses at the gene ends were 3 bases for V and 1 base for J; bases not matched to a gene: 14. The CDR3 DNA follows: TGTGCCAGCAGCTTTCAGACCGCCAGGGGGGTGGGGAACACTGAAGCTTTCTTT. It codes for CASSFQTARGVGNTEAFF.